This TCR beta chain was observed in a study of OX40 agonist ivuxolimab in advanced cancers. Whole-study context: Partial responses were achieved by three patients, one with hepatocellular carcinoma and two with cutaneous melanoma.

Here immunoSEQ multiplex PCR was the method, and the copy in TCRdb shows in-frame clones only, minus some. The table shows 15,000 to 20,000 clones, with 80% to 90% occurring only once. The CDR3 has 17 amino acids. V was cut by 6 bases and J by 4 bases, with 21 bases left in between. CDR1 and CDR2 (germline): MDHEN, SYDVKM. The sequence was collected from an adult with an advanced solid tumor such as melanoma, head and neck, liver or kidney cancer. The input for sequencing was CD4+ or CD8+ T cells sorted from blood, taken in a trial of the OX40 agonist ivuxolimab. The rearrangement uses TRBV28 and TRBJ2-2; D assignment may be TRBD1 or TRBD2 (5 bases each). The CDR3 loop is CASSYGTGRLGTGELFF. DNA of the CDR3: TGTGCCAGCAGCTATGGAACGGGACGGCTAGGCACCGGGGAGCTGTTTTTT.